The rows below give T cell receptor beta chains drawn from one sample of a study of shared clonotypes between healthy human individuals. The assay was immunoSEQ multiplex PCR, and TCRdb's table has in-frame clones only and misses some. The data show over 800,000 clones, over 90% seen once. Sequencing used naive CD8+ T cells sorted from blood. These receptors originate from a young man in good health. Each CDR3 is given with its conserved first and last residue. D genes are given only for firm matches. Expanded clones get a size class; other rows say once, few or many, or leave the size out.

abundance: .; v_gene: TRBV7-2; j_gene: TRBJ2-1; d_gene: .; CDR3nt: TGTGCCAGCAGCCTAAGTACTAGGTCCCCCTACAATGAGCAGTTCTTC; CDR3aa: CASSLSTRSPYNEQFF
abundance: .; v_gene: TRBV28; j_gene: TRBJ2-7; d_gene: TRBD2; CDR3nt: TGTGCCAGCAGTTTCCCCGTCCTAGCGGGAGAGAGCTACGAGCAGTACTTC; CDR3aa: CASSFPVLAGESYEQYF
abundance: .; v_gene: TRBV6-1; j_gene: TRBJ2-2; d_gene: TRBD2; CDR3nt: TGTGCCAGCAGTCCTTCTAGCGGCACCGGGGAGCTGTTTTTT; CDR3aa: CASSPSSGTGELFF
abundance: .; v_gene: TRBV29-1; j_gene: TRBJ1-4; d_gene: .; CDR3nt: TGCAGCGTTGAAGATAAACAGTCCTTGGGTCGGGTGTTTTTT; CDR3aa: CSVEDKQSLGRVFF
abundance: .; v_gene: TRBV27; j_gene: TRBJ1-2; d_gene: .; CDR3nt: TGTGCCAGCAGTCCGGGCCCGTACGGCTACACCTTC; CDR3aa: CASSPGPYGYTF
abundance: .; v_gene: TRBV7-9; j_gene: TRBJ2-7; d_gene: TRBD2; CDR3nt: TGTGCCAGCAGCTCCGCTAGCGGGAGGGCATTCTACGAGCAGTACTTC; CDR3aa: CASSSASGRAFYEQYF
abundance: .; v_gene: TRBV30; j_gene: TRBJ2-3; d_gene: .; CDR3nt: TGTGCCTGGAGTGTACGGTACACAGATACGCAGTATTTT; CDR3aa: CAWSVRYTDTQYF
abundance: .; v_gene: TRBV10-3; j_gene: TRBJ2-3; d_gene: TRBD2; CDR3nt: TGTGCCATCAGTGAGTCCGCGGGAGCGGGCACAGATACGCAGTATTTT; CDR3aa: CAISESAGAGTDTQYF
abundance: .; v_gene: TRBV11-2; j_gene: TRBJ2-3; d_gene: .; CDR3nt: TGTGCCAGCAGCTTGTCGGGAGTAACAAGCACAGATACGCAGTATTTT; CDR3aa: CASSLSGVTSTDTQYF
abundance: .; v_gene: TRBV15; j_gene: TRBJ1-1; d_gene: .; CDR3nt: TGTGCCACTAGGAATGGTTTTACTGAAGCTTTCTTT; CDR3aa: CATRNGFTEAFF
abundance: once; v_gene: TRBV7-6; j_gene: TRBJ2-2; d_gene: TRBD1; CDR3nt: TGTGCCAGCAGTTCCGGGACAGGGGGATTGAACACCGGGGAGCTGTTTTTT; CDR3aa: CASSSGTGGLNTGELFF
abundance: .; v_gene: TRBV2; j_gene: TRBJ2-7; d_gene: TRBD1; CDR3nt: TGTGCCAGCAGCGGAGGACAGGGCTACTACGAGCAGTACTTC; CDR3aa: CASSGGQGYYEQYF
abundance: .; v_gene: TRBV25-1; j_gene: TRBJ2-2; d_gene: .; CDR3nt: TGTGCCAGCAGTGAAGACAACACCGGGGAGCTGTTTTTT; CDR3aa: CASSEDNTGELFF
abundance: .; v_gene: TRBV7-8; j_gene: TRBJ2-2; d_gene: .; CDR3nt: TGTGCCAGCAGCTTACGGACAGCTAACACCGGGGAGCTGTTTTTT; CDR3aa: CASSLRTANTGELFF
abundance: .; v_gene: TRBV9; j_gene: TRBJ1-4; d_gene: .; CDR3nt: TGTGCCAGCAGCGCCGAAGGGGGGGTTAGTGAAAAACTGTTTTTT; CDR3aa: CASSAEGGVSEKLFF
abundance: .; v_gene: TRBV12-2; j_gene: TRBJ2-4; d_gene: .; CDR3nt: TGTGCAAGTCATCCCGCAAGGGCGATGCTAGCCAAAAACATTCAGTACTTC; CDR3aa: CASHPARAMLAKNIQYF
abundance: .; v_gene: TRBV7-6; j_gene: TRBJ2-7; d_gene: .; CDR3nt: TGTGCCAGCAGCTTATACGGTAACTACGAGCAGTACTTC; CDR3aa: CASSLYGNYEQYF
abundance: .; v_gene: TRBV28; j_gene: TRBJ1-2; d_gene: TRBD1; CDR3nt: TGTGCCAGCAGACTCGGGACAGGGTTTTTTAGGCTGAATGGCTACACCTTC; CDR3aa: CASRLGTGFFRLNGYTF
abundance: .; v_gene: TRBV10-3; j_gene: TRBJ2-1; d_gene: TRBD2; CDR3nt: TGTGCCATCAGTGACCACGGGACTAGCGGGAGGGCCGGCAATGAGCAGTTCTTC; CDR3aa: CAISDHGTSGRAGNEQFF
abundance: once; v_gene: TRBV11-2; j_gene: TRBJ2-7; d_gene: TRBD2; CDR3nt: TGTGCCAGCAGCTTGCGGGAGGGTTACGAGCAGTACTTC; CDR3aa: CASSLREGYEQYF
abundance: once; v_gene: TRBV5-1; j_gene: TRBJ2-1; d_gene: .; CDR3nt: TGCGCCAGCAGCTTCCCCCTAGCGCGGGATGGAGGCAATGAGCAGTTCTTC; CDR3aa: CASSFPLARDGGNEQFF
abundance: .; v_gene: TRBV4-2; j_gene: TRBJ2-7; d_gene: TRBD2; CDR3nt: TGTGCCAGCAGCCAAGGGACTAGCGGGAGGGACCTTACCTACGAGCAGTACTTC; CDR3aa: CASSQGTSGRDLTYEQYF
abundance: .; v_gene: TRBV30; j_gene: TRBJ2-2; d_gene: .; CDR3nt: TGTGCCTGGAGTGTAGGGGGGGAGCTGTTTTTT; CDR3aa: CAWSVGGELFF
abundance: once; v_gene: TRBV5-4; j_gene: TRBJ2-1; d_gene: TRBD1; CDR3nt: TGTGCCAGCAGCATAGCTCCAGGGGGCATCAACAATGAGCAGTTCTTC; CDR3aa: CASSIAPGGINNEQFF
abundance: once; v_gene: TRBV4-1; j_gene: TRBJ2-7; d_gene: .; CDR3nt: TGCGCCAGCAGCCGCGCGGGGCCCGGTGGGTACGAGCAGTACTTC; CDR3aa: CASSRAGPGGYEQYF
abundance: .; v_gene: TRBV19; j_gene: TRBJ2-7; d_gene: TRBD2; CDR3nt: TGTGCCACAGCCGAGGCTAGCGGTTCCTACGAGCAGTACTTC; CDR3aa: CATAEASGSYEQYF
abundance: .; v_gene: TRBV27; j_gene: TRBJ2-5; d_gene: .; CDR3nt: TGTGCCAGCAGTTTACCAGGAAGGACCCAGTACTTC; CDR3aa: CASSLPGRTQYF
abundance: .; v_gene: TRBV27; j_gene: TRBJ2-1; d_gene: .; CDR3nt: TGTGCCAGCAGTTCCGGGTCCTTCTACAATGAGCAGTTCTTC; CDR3aa: CASSSGSFYNEQFF
abundance: .; v_gene: TRBV27; j_gene: TRBJ2-3; d_gene: .; CDR3nt: TGTGCCAGCTGCTTGACGTGGGGGTCAGATACGCAGTATTTT; CDR3aa: CASCLTWGSDTQYF
abundance: .; v_gene: TRBV10-1; j_gene: TRBJ2-3; d_gene: .; CDR3nt: TGCGCCAGCAGTGAGTCGCGTGGCGGGAGCACAGATACGCAGTATTTT; CDR3aa: CASSESRGGSTDTQYF
abundance: .; v_gene: TRBV19; j_gene: TRBJ2-1; d_gene: TRBD2; CDR3nt: TGTGCCAGTAGTACTAGCGGGTACAATGAGCAGTTCTTC; CDR3aa: CASSTSGYNEQFF
abundance: .; v_gene: TRBV27; j_gene: TRBJ2-7; d_gene: TRBD2; CDR3nt: TGTGCCAGCAGTTCTATCACGGGGGGGAAAATCTACGAGCAGTACTTC; CDR3aa: CASSSITGGKIYEQYF
abundance: .; v_gene: TRBV11-2; j_gene: TRBJ2-7; d_gene: TRBD2; CDR3nt: TGTGCCAGCAGCTTAGCCCACAGCGGGGCCTACGAGCAGTACTTC; CDR3aa: CASSLAHSGAYEQYF
abundance: .; v_gene: TRBV7-9; j_gene: TRBJ1-1; d_gene: .; CDR3nt: TGTGCCAGCAGCGAGGGCCTGAACACTGAAGCTTTCTTT; CDR3aa: CASSEGLNTEAFF
abundance: .; v_gene: TRBV7-9; j_gene: TRBJ2-3; d_gene: .; CDR3nt: TGTGCCAGCAGCGAAGGACTCGCTAGCACAGATACGCAGTATTTT; CDR3aa: CASSEGLASTDTQYF
abundance: .; v_gene: TRBV29-1; j_gene: TRBJ2-7; d_gene: .; CDR3nt: TGCAGCGGGGGGACGGGGACTGGCTCGCCCTACGAGCAGTACTTC; CDR3aa: CSGGTGTGSPYEQYF
abundance: once; v_gene: TRBV10-2; j_gene: TRBJ2-5; d_gene: .; CDR3nt: TGCGCCAGCAGTGAGGGTGAGGGTCCACAAGAGACCCAGTACTTC; CDR3aa: CASSEGEGPQETQYF
abundance: .; v_gene: TRBV4-1; j_gene: TRBJ2-7; d_gene: .; CDR3nt: TGCGCCAGCAGCCAAGTGGGTGGAGCGTCCTCCTACGAGCAGTACTTC; CDR3aa: CASSQVGGASSYEQYF
abundance: .; v_gene: TRBV4-3; j_gene: TRBJ2-3; d_gene: .; CDR3nt: TGCGCCAGCAGCCGGACGGGAAGCACAGATACGCAGTATTTT; CDR3aa: CASSRTGSTDTQYF
abundance: .; v_gene: TRBV11-3; j_gene: TRBJ2-1; d_gene: .; CDR3nt: TGTGCCAGCAGCGCAAGAAGTGGGAATGAGCAGTTCTTC; CDR3aa: CASSARSGNEQFF
abundance: .; v_gene: TRBV28; j_gene: TRBJ2-2; d_gene: TRBD2; CDR3nt: TGTGCCAGCGGTTATAGCGGGAGTAGGGAGGAGCTGTTTTTT; CDR3aa: CASGYSGSREELFF
abundance: .; v_gene: TRBV28; j_gene: TRBJ1-5; d_gene: .; CDR3nt: TGTGCCAGCAGTCTACAGGGACGTAGCAATCAGCCCCAGCATTTT; CDR3aa: CASSLQGRSNQPQHF